The 21 T cell receptor beta chains given below trace back to one sample, sequenced in a study of cytomegalovirus exposure and HLA in healthy donors. PCR used 60 Vbeta primers and 13 Jbeta primers. Only in-frame clones appear in the TCRdb table, and some are missing; sequencing was by immunoSEQ multiplex PCR. Of 200,000 or so clones listed, roughly nine tenths are singletons. The sequenced sample was PBMCs. The receptor source for this set is a girl less than two years old in good health and CMV-seronegative.

The chain couples TRBV30 to TRBJ2-7; 8 nucleotides line up with TRBD2. Unmatched junction bases numbered 9, after V lost 1 base and J lost 1 base. Germline-derived CDR1 and CDR2 are GTSNPN and SVGIG (reference sequence). The CDR3 has 16 residues. CDR3 DNA sequence: TGTGCCTGGAGTGGGTTCGGTCGGGGGGGATCCTACGAGCAGTACTTC. Its protein product is CAWSGFGRGGSYEQYF.

The chain joins TRBV7-7 to TRBJ2-3; 9 bases map to TRBD2. The CDR3 length is 18 residues. Trimming took 5 bases from V and 0 from J; bases not matched to a gene: 12. Looked up from germline, CDR1 is SSHAT and CDR2 is FNYEAQ (reference sequence). As DNA, the CDR3 is TGTGCCAGCAGCCAGAGCCCGCCTAGCGGGACTAGCACAGATACGCAGTATTTT. Its protein product is CASSQSPPSGTSTDTQYF. The full variable domain, its missing parts supplied by reference TRBV7-7 and TRBJ2-3, is GAGVSQSPRYKVTKRGQDVTLRCDPISSHATLYWYQQALGQGPEFLTYFNYEAQPDKSGLPSDRFSAERPEGSISTLTIQRTEQRDSAMYRCASSQSPPSGTSTDTQYFGPGTRLTVL.

The chain couples TRBV18 to TRBJ2-7, with 10 nucleotides matching TRBD1. CDR3 length equals 15 residues. Germline loops: CDR1 KGHSH, CDR2 LQKENI. V lost 3 bases, J lost 0 bases, and 2 bases stayed unmatched. The chain's CDR3 is CASSPRDRGSYEQYF. The CDR3 DNA follows: TGTGCCAGCTCACCCCGGGACAGGGGCTCCTACGAGCAGTACTTC.

The genes are TRBV7-9 and TRBJ2-1; 15 bases agree with TRBD2. Germline loops: CDR1 SEHNR, CDR2 FQNEAQ (reference sequence). The CDR3 has 15 residues. With V trimmed by 5 bases and J by 6 bases, 2 bases remained unmatched. In DNA form, the CDR3 reads TGTGCCAGCAGCGTGGGACTAGCGGGGGGCAATGAGCAGTTCTTC. Residues: CASSVGLAGGNEQFF.

The V call is TRBV4-1, the J call TRBJ1-5; 8 bases match TRBD1. Trimming removed 2 bases from V and 3 bases from J; junction bases left unmatched: 15. Germline CDR1 is MGHRA and CDR2 is YSYEKL. The CDR3 consists of 19 residues. Here the CDR3 reads CASSQKVLQGGLDNQPQHF. In DNA, the CDR3 is TGCGCCAGCAGCCAAAAAGTATTACAGGGGGGTTTAGACAATCAGCCCCAGCATTTT.

This clone was detected only a few times. This chain connects TRBV5-4 to TRBJ1-2; D not resolved. The germline V gene encodes CDR1 SGHNT and CDR2 YYREEE (reference sequence). The CDR3 extends over 14 amino acids. Trimming took 1 base from V and 5 from J, leaving 12 bases between them. CDR3 nucleotides: TGTGCCAGCAGCTTGCTAGGTAACCGGTATGGCTACACCTTC. Encoded protein: CASSLLGNRYGYTF.

The V and J genes are TRBV4-1 and TRBJ1-2; D not certain. The CDR3 length is 16 residues. Germline CDR1 MGHRA, CDR2 YSYEKL. Trimming shortened V by 4 bases and J by 8 bases, and 23 bases separated the two germline ends. The CDR3 spells CASSPPLSLGKGGYTF. CDR3 bases: TGCGCCAGCAGCCCGCCCCTTAGTCTCGGGAAGGGCGGCTACACCTTC.

This sequence joins TRBV5-1 and TRBJ1-2; 7 bases line up with TRBD1. The CDR3 has 15 amino acids. Germline V CDR1 and CDR2: SGHRS, YFSETQ. V lost 0 bases to trimming and J lost 5 bases; unmatched junction nucleotides: 7. CDR3 DNA sequence: TGCGCCAGCAGCTTGGAAGTAGGGGGCGCTTATGGCTACACCTTC. This codes for CASSLEVGGAYGYTF.

The V and J genes are TRBV27 and TRBJ1-5, with 9 nucleotides matching TRBD1. V lost 6 bases, J lost 4 bases, and 10 bases stayed unmatched. The CDR3 length is 16 residues. Germline V gives CDR1 MNHEY, CDR2 SMNVEV (reference sequence). CDR3 sequence reads: CASSFTGGLGNQPQHF. The CDR3 nucleotides read TGTGCCAGCAGCTTTACAGGGGGCCTGGGGAATCAGCCCCAGCATTTT.

V usage is TRBV7-9 and J usage is TRBJ1-1; maybe TRBD1 (6 bases). From germline, CDR1 is SEHNR and CDR2 FQNEAQ (reference sequence). The CDR3 loop spans 14 amino acids. Deletions cut 5 bases from V and 4 bases from J, with 14 bases between. The CDR3 bases are TGTGCCAGCAGCAACCGCCCAGGGGTCACTGAAGCTTTCTTT. Amino acids: CASSNRPGVTEAFF.

This sequence joins TRBV5-1 and TRBJ2-1, with TRBD1 identical over 7 bases. In germline, CDR1 is SGHRS, CDR2 YFSETQ. The CDR3 runs to 18 residues. Trimming at V came to 3 bases and at J to 0 bases, leaving 12 bases not matched to a gene. The CDR3 nucleotides are TGCGCCAGCAGCTGGAGGACAGGAAACCCTTTCTCCTACAATGAGCAGTTCTTC. As protein: CASSWRTGNPFSYNEQFF.

The chain employs TRBV7-8 and TRBJ1-4; 7 bases agree with TRBD1. The CDR3 is made up of 14 amino acids. Trimming at V came to 3 bases and at J to 8 bases, leaving 6 bases not matched to a gene. Germline loops: CDR1 SGHVS, CDR2 FQNEAQ. This chain's CDR3 is CASSLGQPSEKLFF. As DNA, the CDR3 is TGTGCCAGCAGCTTGGGACAGCCCTCCGAAAAACTGTTTTTT.

The chain links TRBV30 to TRBJ2-7; 8 nucleotides align to TRBD2. Germline loops: CDR1 GTSNPN, CDR2 SVGIG (reference sequence). V shed 2 bases, J shed 2 bases, and the junction held 8 bases outside the gene matches. The CDR3 totals 15 residues. In nucleotides, the CDR3 is TGTGCCTGGAGTACCCCTAGGGGACTAGCCTACGAGCAGTACTTC. This codes for CAWSTPRGLAYEQYF.

The genes are TRBV21-1 and TRBJ2-3; the listed D gene, TRBD1, was not tested against the DNA. TRBV21-1 has pseudogene status. CDR3 size: 16 residues. CDR3 bases: TGTGCCAGCAGCAAACAACAGGGGGCCAGCACAGATACGCAGTATTTT. Protein product: CASSKQQGASTDTQYF.

V is TRBV30 and J is TRBJ1-5; 7 positions agree with TRBD1. Germline CDR1 and CDR2: GTSNPN and SVGIG (reference sequence). Trimming cost V 1 base and J 5 bases; bases outside gene matches: 5. This CDR3 is built from 14 residues. Here the CDR3 reads CAWSGQGRYQPQHF. The CDR3 DNA is TGTGCCTGGAGTGGACAGGGTCGATATCAGCCCCAGCATTTT.

The chain links TRBV18 to TRBJ2-5, with 7 bases aligning to TRBD2. With 4 bases clipped from V and 3 bases from J, the junction kept 8 bases outside the gene matches. Germline values: CDR1 KGHSH, CDR2 LQKENI. This CDR3 comprises 15 residues. Here the CDR3 reads CASSRNQRGKETQYF. The DNA of the CDR3 is TGTGCCAGCTCACGAAATCAGCGGGGAAAAGAGACCCAGTACTTC.

This chain connects TRBV6-5 to TRBJ1-5, with 7 positions matching TRBD1. Trimming cost V 5 bases and J 3 bases; bases outside gene matches: 4. The germline gives CDR1 MNHEY, CDR2 SVGAGI. CDR3 size: 14 residues. The CDR3 nucleotides read TGTGCCAGCAGTCCTGACAGGGTCAATCAGCCCCAGCATTTT. Protein sequence: CASSPDRVNQPQHF.

The chain joins TRBV5-1 to TRBJ1-1, with D tentatively TRBD1 (6 bases). This CDR3 spans 17 amino acids. Germline V CDR1 and CDR2: SGHRS, YFSETQ. V lost 0 bases, J lost 1 base, and 16 bases lay in between. The CDR3 is CASSLAGAGTTNTEAFF. CDR3 DNA sequence: TGCGCCAGCAGCTTGGCAGGGGCAGGGACTACGAACACTGAAGCTTTCTTT.

The chain joins TRBV5-1 to TRBJ2-2, with 7 nucleotides matching TRBD2. Germline V gene lookup returns CDR1 SGHRS and CDR2 YFSETQ. The length of the CDR3 is 16 residues. The trim removed 2 bases at V and 3 bases at J, leaving 7 bases unmatched. The CDR3 reads CASSFGTSAYTGELFF. CDR3 nucleotides: TGCGCCAGCAGCTTTGGTACTAGCGCTTACACCGGGGAGCTGTTTTTT.

This clone was seen once. This sequence joins TRBV5-1 and TRBJ2-2; D is perhaps TRBD2 (5 bases). Germline CDR1 SGHRS, CDR2 YFSETQ. With 2 bases removed from V and 5 bases from J, the gap between germline ends came to 16 bases. The CDR3 is made up of 16 amino acids. In DNA, the CDR3 is TGCGCCAGCAGCTTATGGACTGACCCCGGGACCGGGGAGCTGTTTTTT. Its protein is CASSLWTDPGTGELFF. The full variable domain, its missing parts supplied by reference TRBV5-1 and TRBJ2-2, is KAGVTQTPRYLIKTRGQQVTLSCSPISGHRSVSWYQQTPGQGLQFLFEYFSETQRNKGNFPGRFSGRQFSNSRSEMNVSTLELGDSALYLCASSLWTDPGTGELFFGEGSRLTVL.

The CDR3 region is CASSQDWRASGGYEQYF. The CDR3 DNA follows: TGTGCCAGCAGCCAAGATTGGAGGGCTAGCGGGGGTTACGAGCAGTACTTC. The chain has TRBV4-2 and TRBJ2-7, with 10 bases that match TRBD2. V was pared by 0 bases and J by 4 bases, with 9 bases of the junction left unmatched. This CDR3 region has 17 residues. Germline V gene sequence: CDR1 LGHNA, CDR2 YNFKEQ.